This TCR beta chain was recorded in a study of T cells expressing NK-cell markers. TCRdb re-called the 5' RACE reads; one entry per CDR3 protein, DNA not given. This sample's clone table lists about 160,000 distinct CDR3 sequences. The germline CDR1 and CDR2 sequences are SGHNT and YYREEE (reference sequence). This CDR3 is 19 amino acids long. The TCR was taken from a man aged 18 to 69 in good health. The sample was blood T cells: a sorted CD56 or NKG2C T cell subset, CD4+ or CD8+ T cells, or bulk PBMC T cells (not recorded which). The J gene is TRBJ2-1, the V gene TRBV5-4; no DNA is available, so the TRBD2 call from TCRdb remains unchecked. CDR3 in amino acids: CASSLETSGPVAGYNEQFF.